A selection of T cell receptor beta chains follows, all from one sample in a study of T cell changes during pregnancy in multiple sclerosis. Data came from immunoSEQ multiplex PCR; TCRdb stores just in-frame clones and leaves some out. The profile shows about 20,000 clones, more than 85% of them singletons. The specimen was CD8+ T cells from peripheral blood mononuclear cells, collected after pregnancy. These receptors all come from a female donor in good health, enrolled as a control in a pregnancy study. Both conserved end residues are part of each CDR3. Fields, in order: clone size, V gene, J gene, D gene, CDR3 protein, CDR3 DNA. The D gene is left open where the match is weak. The size entry is marked missing in some rows and otherwise reads once, few, many or a size class.

clone_size: .; v_call: TRBV30; j_call: TRBJ2-7; d_call: .; cdr3_aa: CAWIADSGYEQYF; cdr3_nt: TGTGCCTGGATAGCAGACAGTGGCTACGAGCAGTACTTC
clone_size: .; v_call: TRBV4-3; j_call: TRBJ2-7; d_call: TRBD2; cdr3_aa: CASSQGTSGGYEQYF; cdr3_nt: TGCGCCAGCAGCCAAGGTACTAGCGGGGGCTACGAGCAGTACTTC
clone_size: .; v_call: TRBV2; j_call: TRBJ2-7; d_call: TRBD2; cdr3_aa: CASIGGGSGTNYEQYF; cdr3_nt: TGTGCCAGCATTGGGGGGGGTAGCGGGACGAACTACGAGCAGTACTTC
clone_size: .; v_call: TRBV5-1; j_call: TRBJ1-3; d_call: .; cdr3_aa: CASSLTGSPGNTIYF; cdr3_nt: TGCGCCAGCAGCCTCACAGGGAGTCCGGGAAACACCATATATTTT
clone_size: .; v_call: TRBV5-5; j_call: TRBJ1-2; d_call: .; cdr3_aa: CASSLDFTVSHYGYTF; cdr3_nt: TGTGCCAGCAGCTTGGACTTTACCGTGTCCCACTATGGCTACACCTTC
clone_size: .; v_call: TRBV27; j_call: TRBJ2-7; d_call: TRBD2; cdr3_aa: CASSLLAGDSYEQYF; cdr3_nt: TGTGCCAGCAGTCTCCTAGCGGGAGACTCCTACGAGCAGTACTTC
clone_size: .; v_call: TRBV15; j_call: TRBJ2-5; d_call: TRBD2; cdr3_aa: CATSLGLMETQYF; cdr3_nt: TGTGCCACCAGCTTGGGACTAATGGAGACCCAGTACTTC
clone_size: .; v_call: TRBV4-2; j_call: TRBJ2-1; d_call: .; cdr3_aa: CASKADAGNEQFF; cdr3_nt: TGTGCCAGCAAAGCTGACGCCGGGAATGAGCAGTTCTTC
clone_size: .; v_call: TRBV7-9; j_call: TRBJ2-2; d_call: TRBD1; cdr3_aa: CASSPPGQRVTGELFF; cdr3_nt: TGTGCCAGCAGCCCGCCGGGACAGCGAGTGACCGGGGAGCTGTTTTTT
clone_size: .; v_call: TRBV9; j_call: TRBJ1-5; d_call: .; cdr3_aa: CASSGSSGFNQPQHF; cdr3_nt: TGTGCCAGCAGCGGTAGCTCGGGGTTCAATCAGCCCCAGCATTTT
clone_size: .; v_call: TRBV29-1; j_call: TRBJ1-2; d_call: TRBD1; cdr3_aa: CSAIQGTGGDYGYTF; cdr3_nt: TGCAGCGCCATCCAAGGGACAGGGGGTGACTATGGCTACACCTTC
clone_size: .; v_call: TRBV27; j_call: TRBJ2-3; d_call: .; cdr3_aa: CASSLMRGTDTQYF; cdr3_nt: TGTGCCAGCAGTTTAATGAGGGGGACAGATACGCAGTATTTT
clone_size: .; v_call: TRBV30; j_call: TRBJ2-2; d_call: .; cdr3_aa: CAWSVLGGTGELFF; cdr3_nt: TGTGCCTGGAGTGTACTGGGGGGCACCGGGGAGCTGTTTTTT
clone_size: .; v_call: TRBV19; j_call: TRBJ1-1; d_call: .; cdr3_aa: CASSPREATMNTEAFF; cdr3_nt: TGTGCCAGTAGTCCTCGGGAGGCTACTATGAACACTGAAGCTTTCTTT
clone_size: .; v_call: TRBV27; j_call: TRBJ2-1; d_call: .; cdr3_aa: CASSTDSYNEQFF; cdr3_nt: TGTGCCAGCAGCACAGACAGTTACAATGAGCAGTTCTTC
clone_size: .; v_call: TRBV5-1; j_call: TRBJ2-1; d_call: TRBD2; cdr3_aa: CASSLELAGDDEQFF; cdr3_nt: TGCGCCAGCAGCTTGGAGCTAGCGGGAGACGATGAGCAGTTCTTC
clone_size: few; v_call: TRBV2; j_call: TRBJ1-3; d_call: .; cdr3_aa: CASSETGLSGNTIYF; cdr3_nt: TGTGCCAGCAGTGAAACAGGCCTCTCTGGAAACACCATATATTTT
clone_size: once; v_call: TRBV7-2; j_call: TRBJ2-5; d_call: .; cdr3_aa: CASSLAVREETQYF; cdr3_nt: TGTGCCAGCAGCTTAGCCGTCAGGGAAGAGACCCAGTACTTC
clone_size: .; v_call: TRBV7-9; j_call: TRBJ2-3; d_call: TRBD1; cdr3_aa: CASSLGGQVSTDTQYF; cdr3_nt: TGTGCCAGCAGCTTGGGGGGACAGGTTAGCACAGATACGCAGTATTTT
clone_size: .; v_call: TRBV7-8; j_call: TRBJ2-7; d_call: .; cdr3_aa: CASSSDRRLSYEQYF; cdr3_nt: TGTGCCAGCAGCTCAGACAGAAGGCTGTCCTACGAGCAGTACTTC
clone_size: few; v_call: TRBV6-5; j_call: TRBJ1-2; d_call: .; cdr3_aa: CASSYSASYGYTF; cdr3_nt: TGTGCCAGCAGTTACTCGGCCAGCTATGGCTACACCTTC
clone_size: .; v_call: TRBV14; j_call: TRBJ2-3; d_call: .; cdr3_aa: CASSQPGTNTDTQYF; cdr3_nt: TGTGCCAGCAGCCAACCGGGAACCAACACAGATACGCAGTATTTT
clone_size: .; v_call: TRBV12-5; j_call: TRBJ2-3; d_call: TRBD2; cdr3_aa: CASEGRGSPDTQYF; cdr3_nt: TGTGCTAGTGAGGGGCGGGGGAGCCCAGATACGCAGTATTTT
clone_size: .; v_call: TRBV27; j_call: TRBJ1-2; d_call: TRBD1; cdr3_aa: CASSLSGTGGYYGYTF; cdr3_nt: TGTGCCAGCAGTTTATCCGGGACAGGGGGCTATTATGGCTACACCTTC
clone_size: .; v_call: TRBV9; j_call: TRBJ2-3; d_call: TRBD2; cdr3_aa: CASSVLSGANTDTQYF; cdr3_nt: TGTGCCAGCAGCGTCTTGAGCGGGGCCAACACAGATACGCAGTATTTT
clone_size: .; v_call: TRBV6-1; j_call: TRBJ2-7; d_call: TRBD1; cdr3_aa: CASSEGNRGYEQYF; cdr3_nt: TGTGCCAGCAGTGAAGGGAACAGGGGCTACGAGCAGTACTTC
clone_size: .; v_call: TRBV7-9; j_call: TRBJ1-6; d_call: TRBD1; cdr3_aa: CASSALTGGESPLHF; cdr3_nt: TGTGCCAGCAGCGCCCTGACAGGGGGCGAATCACCCCTCCACTTT
clone_size: .; v_call: TRBV4-3; j_call: TRBJ1-2; d_call: TRBD1; cdr3_aa: CASSQVGEGDRGEDYGYTF; cdr3_nt: TGCGCCAGCAGCCAAGTAGGGGAGGGTGACAGGGGAGAGGACTATGGCTACACCTTC
clone_size: .; v_call: TRBV13; j_call: TRBJ2-7; d_call: TRBD2; cdr3_aa: CASSPGTSGYEQYF; cdr3_nt: TGTGCCAGCAGCCCGGGGACTAGCGGATACGAGCAGTACTTC
clone_size: .; v_call: TRBV9; j_call: TRBJ2-3; d_call: .; cdr3_aa: CASSVVARETDTQYF; cdr3_nt: TGTGCCAGCAGCGTAGTAGCGCGGGAAACAGATACGCAGTATTTT
clone_size: .; v_call: TRBV16; j_call: TRBJ2-7; d_call: TRBD2; cdr3_aa: CASSPVFRGTSGTYEQYF; cdr3_nt: TGTGCCAGCAGCCCAGTCTTTCGGGGGACTAGCGGGACCTACGAGCAGTACTTC
clone_size: .; v_call: TRBV6-5; j_call: TRBJ1-4; d_call: TRBD1; cdr3_aa: CASSTGGSGEKLFF; cdr3_nt: TGTGCCAGCAGTACAGGGGGCAGCGGTGAAAAACTGTTTTTT
clone_size: .; v_call: TRBV4-1; j_call: TRBJ2-7; d_call: .; cdr3_aa: CASSQGSGGEQYF; cdr3_nt: TGCGCCAGCAGCCAGGGAAGTGGGGGGGAGCAGTACTTC
clone_size: .; v_call: TRBV5-1; j_call: TRBJ1-5; d_call: .; cdr3_aa: CASSLEGDKPQHF; cdr3_nt: TGCGCCAGCAGCTTGGAGGGGGACAAGCCCCAGCATTTT
clone_size: .; v_call: TRBV9; j_call: TRBJ2-1; d_call: TRBD1; cdr3_aa: CASSGGTGALNEQFF; cdr3_nt: TGTGCCAGCAGCGGAGGGACAGGGGCCCTGAATGAGCAGTTCTTC
clone_size: .; v_call: TRBV5-6; j_call: TRBJ2-1; d_call: TRBD2; cdr3_aa: CASSLVGLAGVNEQFF; cdr3_nt: TGTGCCAGCAGCTTGGTAGGACTAGCGGGAGTCAATGAGCAGTTCTTC
clone_size: .; v_call: TRBV30; j_call: TRBJ1-1; d_call: .; cdr3_aa: CAWSYGNTEAFF; cdr3_nt: TGTGCCTGGTCCTACGGGAACACTGAAGCTTTCTTT
clone_size: .; v_call: TRBV2; j_call: TRBJ2-2; d_call: .; cdr3_aa: CASSEAGGGGELFF; cdr3_nt: TGTGCCAGCAGTGAAGCGGGGGGAGGCGGGGAGCTGTTTTTT
clone_size: .; v_call: TRBV5-6; j_call: TRBJ2-1; d_call: .; cdr3_aa: CASNHRESSYNEQFF; cdr3_nt: TGTGCCAGCAACCACCGCGAAAGCTCCTACAATGAGCAGTTCTTC
clone_size: .; v_call: TRBV19; j_call: TRBJ1-1; d_call: .; cdr3_aa: CASSIRATPHTEAFF; cdr3_nt: TGTGCCAGTAGTATCCGCGCGACACCACACACTGAAGCTTTCTTT
clone_size: .; v_call: TRBV29-1; j_call: TRBJ2-3; d_call: TRBD2; cdr3_aa: CSVEGLRIAGGYTDTQYF; cdr3_nt: TGCAGCGTTGAAGGGCTTAGAATAGCGGGGGGATACACAGATACGCAGTATTTT
clone_size: .; v_call: TRBV4-1; j_call: TRBJ2-2; d_call: TRBD2; cdr3_aa: CASSQGPVAGELAGELFF; cdr3_nt: TGCGCCAGCAGCCAAGGTCCGGTAGCGGGGGAACTGGCCGGGGAGCTGTTTTTT
clone_size: .; v_call: TRBV5-6; j_call: TRBJ2-3; d_call: TRBD1; cdr3_aa: CASSFGTGSDTQYF; cdr3_nt: TGTGCCAGCAGCTTTGGGACAGGGTCAGATACGCAGTATTTT
clone_size: .; v_call: TRBV27; j_call: TRBJ2-7; d_call: TRBD2; cdr3_aa: CASSLLSGGATYEQYF; cdr3_nt: TGTGCCAGCAGTTTATTATCGGGAGGGGCGACCTACGAGCAGTACTTC
clone_size: .; v_call: TRBV15; j_call: TRBJ2-1; d_call: TRBD1; cdr3_aa: CATSSGDRGVLDEQFF; cdr3_nt: TGTGCCACCAGCAGTGGGGACAGGGGAGTTTTGGATGAGCAGTTCTTC
clone_size: .; v_call: TRBV18; j_call: TRBJ1-2; d_call: TRBD1; cdr3_aa: CASSRDRGQGYTF; cdr3_nt: TGTGCCAGCTCACGGGACAGGGGGCAAGGCTACACCTTC
clone_size: .; v_call: TRBV9; j_call: TRBJ2-7; d_call: .; cdr3_aa: CASSVGQNSYEQYF; cdr3_nt: TGTGCCAGCAGCGTAGGACAGAACTCCTACGAGCAGTACTTC
clone_size: once; v_call: TRBV5-6; j_call: TRBJ2-2; d_call: .; cdr3_aa: CASSSSSGELFF; cdr3_nt: TGTGCCAGCAGCTCCTCGTCCGGGGAGCTGTTTTTT
clone_size: .; v_call: TRBV9; j_call: TRBJ2-1; d_call: .; cdr3_aa: CASSANWNEQFF; cdr3_nt: TGTGCCAGCAGCGCTAACTGGAATGAGCAGTTCTTC
clone_size: once; v_call: TRBV28; j_call: TRBJ2-2; d_call: TRBD1; cdr3_aa: CASVTGQGALNTGELFF; cdr3_nt: TGTGCCAGCGTAACGGGACAGGGGGCCTTGAACACCGGGGAGCTGTTTTTT